The 24 T cell receptor beta chains presented below share a single source sample, sequenced in a study of T cells in Graves' hyperthyroidism and ophthalmopathy. The TCR beta CDR3 regions underwent amplification using RNA transcripts as the source. The TCR CDR3 first-round RT-PCR relied on the HTBI primer set. TCRdb called the multiplex PCR reads again in MiXCR, with one record for every CDR3 protein. The sample carries fewer than 450,000 distinct CDR3 sequences, about a sixth recorded once. Source material: blood. These receptors all come from a woman younger than 45 with Graves' hyperthyroidism that later progressed to Graves' ophthalmopathy.

Here the CDR3 reads CASSLSNPGTGVGEQYF. CDR3 nucleotide sequence: TGTGCCAGCAGTTTATCGAATCCCGGGACAGGGGTCGGCGAGCAGTACTTC. The chain joins TRBV27 to TRBJ2-7; 10 nucleotides match TRBD1. Per germline, CDR1 MNHEY and CDR2 SMNVEV (reference sequence). The V segment lost 0 bases and the J segment 6 bases; nucleotides outside the gene matches: 11. This CDR3 region has 17 residues.

This clonotype appeared many times. The rearrangement uses TRBV5-1 and TRBJ2-1; 7 positions agree with TRBD1. The CDR3 has 15 residues. From germline, CDR1 is SGHRS and CDR2 YFSETQ. V dropped 0 bases and J dropped 4; count of bases not matched to a gene: 4. CDR3 sequence: CASSLEGARYNEQFF. The CDR3 nucleotides read TGCGCCAGCAGCTTGGAGGGGGCTAGGTACAATGAGCAGTTCTTC.

In this sample, this clonotype turned up many times. CDR3 in DNA: TGTGCCAGCAGTGCGGCCGCAACCGGGGAGCTGTTTTTT. Translating gives CASSAAATGELFF. J is TRBJ2-2 and V is TRBV28; no clear D. Germline CDR1 and CDR2: MDHEN and SYDVKM. The CDR3 is 13 residues long. V lost 5 bases and J 5 bases, leaving 9 bases between the germline ends.

This clonotype was observed many times. The chain employs TRBV27 and TRBJ2-5; weak D call: TRBD2 (5 bases). The germline CDR1 and CDR2 sequences are MNHEY and SMNVEV (reference sequence). The V gene lost 3 bases and the J gene lost 7 bases, with 12 bases spanning the gap. The CDR3 runs 13 residues. This CDR3 reads CASSFSLDGTQYF. The CDR3 region has the DNA TGTGCCAGCAGTTTTTCACTAGACGGGACCCAGTACTTC.

The gene calls are TRBV28 and TRBJ1-5, with D perhaps matching TRBD1 (6 bases). Germline V gives CDR1 MDHEN, CDR2 SYDVKM. The CDR3 runs to 13 residues. Trimming took 6 bases from V and 9 from J, leaving 15 bases between them. CDR3 sequence reads: CASRGQRGMPQHF. For the CDR3, the DNA is TGTGCCAGCAGAGGACAGCGGGGGATGCCCCAGCATTTT.

At least ten counts were recorded for this clonotype. The V gene is TRBV18, the J gene TRBJ1-2; D is undetermined. V gave up 2 bases and J gave up 2 bases, with 9 bases separating them. Looked up from germline, CDR1 is KGHSH and CDR2 is LQKENI. This CDR3 spans 14 amino acids. CDR3 sequence (DNA): TGTGCCAGCTCACCATATGGGGAAAACTATGGCTACACCTTC. Its translation: CASSPYGENYGYTF.

In its sample, this clonotype was seen many times. V usage is TRBV18 and J usage is TRBJ1-4; D gene ambiguous. The V end was cut by 4 bases, the J end by 5 bases, with 14 bases between. This CDR3 spans 15 amino acids. Per the germline V gene, CDR1 is KGHSH and CDR2 is LQKENI. The CDR3 loop reads CASSLTPTNNEKLFF. The CDR3 bases are TGTGCCAGCTCACTGACGCCAACAAACAATGAAAAACTGTTTTTT.

This clonotype was seen only a few times. The chain employs TRBV6-1 and TRBJ2-2; 12 bases line up with TRBD2. Looked up from germline, CDR1 is MNHNS and CDR2 is SASEGT. J gave up 8 bases and V 7 bases, and 2 bases lay outside the gene matches. The CDR3 contains 13 residues. The CDR3 protein is CASNLAGGGELFF. CDR3 DNA sequence: TGTGCCAGCAACCTAGCGGGAGGGGGGGAGCTGTTTTTT.

The chain links TRBV3-1 to TRBJ2-1; 10 positions agree with TRBD2. There are 17 residues in the CDR3. Germline V gene sequence: CDR1 LGHDT, CDR2 YNNKEL (reference sequence). The V and J ends lost 4 bases and 0 bases, in that order; junction bases with no gene match: 6. Written as DNA, the CDR3 is TGTGCCAGCAGCCTGGGACTAGCGAGGAGCTCCTACAATGAGCAGTTCTTC. Its translation: CASSLGLARSSYNEQFF.

This clonotype occurred many times. The chain joins TRBV24-1 to TRBJ2-1; TRBD1 matches at 9 bases. V gave up 3 bases and J gave up 3 bases; unmatched junction bases: 5. This CDR3 spans 16 amino acids. Germline lookup yields CDR1 KGHDR and CDR2 SFDVKD. The CDR3 DNA follows: TGTGCCACCAGTGATCCGGGACAGGGACTCTACAATGAGCAGTTCTTC. Amino acids: CATSDPGQGLYNEQFF.

V is TRBV7-6 and J is TRBJ2-2, with a weak D call TRBD1 (7 bases). Trimming shortened V by 5 bases and J by 1 base, and 26 bases separated the two germline ends. The CDR3 length is 20 residues. From germline, CDR1 is SGHVS and CDR2 FNYEAQ. The CDR3, as DNA: TGTGCCAGCAGCCATTCCGGGACAGCCGGGGGTATTTTGAACACCGGGGAGCTGTTTTTT. It yields the protein CASSHSGTAGGILNTGELFF.

In this sample, this clonotype turned up once. The rearrangement joins TRBV12-3 or TRBV12-4 to TRBJ2-2; 11 nucleotides align to TRBD1. V was pared by 4 bases and J by 7 bases, with 11 bases of the junction left unmatched. This CDR3 spans 17 amino acids. The CDR3 coding sequence is TGTGCCAGCAGTTACCTACCGGGACAGGGGGTCAGCGGGGAGCTGTTTTTT. Encoded protein: CASSYLPGQGVSGELFF.

On this clonotype itself: At one end, the junction sequence differs from germline, possibly due to a read error. The rearrangement uses TRBV11-1 and TRBJ2-3; 11 bases line up with TRBD2. Germline V gene data show CDR1 as SGHAT and CDR2 as FQDESV (reference sequence). This CDR3 contains 17 residues. The CDR3 spells CASSLAGGTTSTDTQYF. In DNA form, the CDR3 reads TGTGCCAGCAGCCTAGCGGGGGGAACCACTAGCACAGATACGCAGTATTTT.

This clonotype appeared a few times. This rearrangement joins TRBV28 to TRBJ1-1, with a weak D call TRBD1 (6 bases). Germline V CDR1 and CDR2: MDHEN, SYDVKM. V shed 7 bases and J shed 5 bases, with 14 bases lying between them. The CDR3 length is 13 residues. The CDR3 bases are TGTGCCAGCATTACGGGGCAGGGGACTGAAGCTTTCTTT. Protein: CASITGQGTEAFF.

To note about this clonotype: The germline gene is not matched at one end of the junction; a read error may be the cause. The genes are TRBV6-2 or TRBV6-3 and TRBJ1-5; unclear D gene. The CDR3 consists of 13 residues. CDR1 and CDR2 from the germline V gene are MNHEY and SVGEGT. CDR3 nucleotide sequence: TGTGCCAGCAATTACTTAGGGAATCAGCCCCAGCATTTT. Translated, it gives CASNYLGNQPQHF.

This clonotype has a count of ten or more. The chain recombines TRBV19 with TRBJ1-1, with D unclear. CDR3 length equals 13 residues. Germline V CDR1 and CDR2: LNHDA, SQIVND (reference sequence). The ends were cut back, 7 bases at V and 4 bases at J, with 13 bases in the middle. The CDR3 here is CASTTEDGTEAFF. The CDR3 DNA follows: TGTGCCAGTACCACGGAGGATGGCACTGAAGCTTTCTTT.

The CDR3 nucleotides are TGCGCCAGCAGCCAAGTGGGACAGCAAAAAGTCTATGGCTACACCTTC. This codes for CASSQVGQQKVYGYTF. V gene TRBV4-1 combines with J gene TRBJ1-2, with 7 bases lining up with TRBD1. This CDR3 is built from 16 residues. Germline V lookup: CDR1 MGHRA, CDR2 YSYEKL. V dropped 1 base and J dropped 4; count of bases not matched to a gene: 9.

This clonotype has only a few counts. The chain is built from TRBV20-1 and TRBJ2-5; TRBD2 aligns across 10 bases. CDR3 length: 16 residues. CDR1 is DFQATT and CDR2 is SNEGSKA in the germline V gene (reference sequence). V lost 5 bases to trimming and J lost 0 bases; unmatched junction nucleotides: 9. CDR3 bases: TGCAGTGCTGTCGGACTAGCGGCCAGGTACCAAGAGACCCAGTACTTC. This translates into CSAVGLAARYQETQYF.

This clonotype was counted many times. The chain has TRBV5-1 and TRBJ1-2; D is uncertain. V was clipped by 4 bases and J by 4 bases, with 17 bases between them. CDR3 length equals 15 residues. The germline V gene has CDR1 SGHRS and CDR2 YFSETQ. In nucleotides, the CDR3 is TGCGCCAGCAGCCCGGGATTGGAGTCTGCCTATGGCTACACCTTC. It yields the protein CASSPGLESAYGYTF.

V is TRBV2 and J is TRBJ1-1; no clear D. CDR3 length: 14 amino acids. Germline V gene data show CDR1 as SNHLY and CDR2 as FYNNEI. Deletions cut 2 bases from V and 1 base from J, with 8 bases between. Here the CDR3 DNA reads TGTGCCAGCAGTGAATGGTACGGGAACACTGAAGCTTTCTTT. Protein product: CASSEWYGNTEAFF.

This clonotype was seen at least ten times. This chain links TRBV5-5 with TRBJ2-3; 8 bases agree with TRBD1. Germline CDR1 is SGHKS and CDR2 is YYEKEE (reference sequence). CDR3 size: 16 residues. V dropped 0 bases and J dropped 1; count of bases not matched to a gene: 4. The CDR3 loop reads CASSLGKTGGTDTQYF. DNA of the CDR3: TGTGCCAGCAGCTTGGGGAAGACAGGGGGCACAGATACGCAGTATTTT.

This clonotype occurred many times. V gene TRBV9 combines with J gene TRBJ2-7; D assignment may be TRBD1 or TRBD2 (5 bases each). Trimming took 2 bases from V and 3 from J, leaving 15 bases between them. The CDR3 has 15 residues. Germline-derived CDR1 and CDR2 are SGDLS and YYNGEE. CDR3 nucleotides: TGTGCCAGCAGCGTTGGGGACGGATCTTACTACGAGCAGTACTTC. Residues: CASSVGDGSYYEQYF.

This chain joins TRBV9 and TRBJ1-2, with TRBD1 identical over 10 bases. This CDR3 is 15 amino acids long. Trimming took 4 bases from V and 3 from J; bases not matched to a gene: 6. From germline, CDR1 is SGDLS and CDR2 YYNGEE. CDR3 amino acids: CASSPWTGGDYGYTF. CDR3 coding DNA: TGTGCCAGCAGCCCATGGACAGGGGGGGACTATGGCTACACCTTC.

This clonotype was detected ten times or more. The chain uses TRBV11-2 and TRBJ2-7; no firm D call. V lost 1 base to trimming and J lost 0 bases, with 13 bases between them. The CDR3 is 16 residues long. Germline V CDR1 and CDR2: SGHAT, FQNNGV. Here the CDR3 reads CASSLAGRQSSYEQYF. The DNA of the CDR3 is TGTGCCAGCAGCTTAGCTGGCAGGCAGAGCTCCTACGAGCAGTACTTC.